These 12 T cell receptor beta chains share one sample of origin, sequenced in a study of shared clonotypes between healthy human individuals. The repertoire was sequenced with immunoSEQ multiplex PCR; TCRdb's copy has only in-frame clones and lacks some. This sample has under 1,100,000 clones, with 65% to 80% found just once. Sequencing was carried out using memory CD4+ T cells sorted from blood. Subset specified: CD45RA-negative fraction. All receptors come from a man aged 18 to 30 in good health.

J is TRBJ1-3 and V is TRBV5-4; D is undetermined. This CDR3 contains 15 residues. With 0 bases removed from V and 4 bases from J, the gap between germline ends came to 11 bases. The germline V gene has CDR1 SGHNT and CDR2 YYREEE (reference sequence). As DNA, the CDR3 is TGTGCCAGCAGCTTGGATGCGACCCGCGGAAACACCATATATTTT. It is translated as CASSLDATRGNTIYF.

The V call is TRBV5-4, the J call TRBJ2-1; 9 positions agree with TRBD2. Germline loops: CDR1 SGHNT, CDR2 YYREEE (reference sequence). The CDR3 loop spans 15 amino acids. V was pared by 0 bases and J by 9 bases, with 7 bases of the junction left unmatched. The chain's CDR3 is CASSLAGGRASEQFF. The CDR3 coding sequence is TGTGCCAGCAGCTTGGCCGGCGGGAGGGCCTCTGAGCAGTTCTTC.

The rearrangement uses TRBV10-3 and TRBJ1-6; 9 bases line up with TRBD1. Trimming at V came to 4 bases and at J to 6 bases, leaving 7 bases not matched to a gene. Germline V gene sequence: CDR1 ENHRY, CDR2 SYGVKD. This CDR3 spans 16 amino acids. The CDR3 sequence is CAISGTDRGFNSPLHF. As DNA, the CDR3 is TGTGCCATCAGTGGGACGGACAGGGGTTTTAATTCACCCCTCCACTTT.

This chain uses TRBV12-5 with TRBJ2-2; D is perhaps TRBD1 (6 bases). The CDR3 sequence is 13 residues long. V lost 5 bases to trimming and J lost 5 bases, with 9 bases between them. Germline CDR1 and CDR2: LGHNT and FRNRAP. CDR3 in DNA: TGTGCTAGTGGTCGAGGACAGACCGGGGAGCTGTTTTTT. The encoded protein is CASGRGQTGELFF.

The V call is TRBV10-2, the J call TRBJ2-4, with 8 bases identical to TRBD2. There are 14 residues in the CDR3. The junction had 1 base not matched to a gene; V was cut back by 6 bases and J by 0 bases. In germline, CDR1 is WSHSY, CDR2 SAAADI. Here the CDR3 DNA reads TGCGCCAGCAGCCGGGAGGGAGCCAAAAACATTCAGTACTTC. Translated: CASSREGAKNIQYF.

The V and J genes are TRBV7-2 and TRBJ2-1; TRBD2 agrees at 12 bases. V lost 0 bases and J lost 6; bases outside the gene matches: 6. Germline CDR1 SGHTA, CDR2 FQGNSA. The length of the CDR3 is 17 residues. DNA of the CDR3: TGTGCCAGCAGCTTAGCCCCGACTAGCGGGAGTCTCAATGAGCAGTTCTTC. This translates into CASSLAPTSGSLNEQFF.

CDR3 sequence: CASSPSGGDTQYF. DNA for the CDR3: TGTGCCAGCAGTCCTAGCGGGGGCGATACGCAGTATTTT. The rearrangement links TRBV6-6 to TRBJ2-3; 10 bases line up with TRBD2. The V and J ends lost 5 bases and 6 bases, in that order; junction bases with no gene match: 2. CDR1 is MNHNY, CDR2 SVGAGI, per germline (reference sequence). This CDR3 has 13 residues.

The gene calls are TRBV9 and TRBJ1-5; D is ambiguous. CDR3 length equals 16 residues. Trimming cost V 3 bases and J 5 bases, with 18 bases left between them. CDR1 is SGDLS and CDR2 is YYNGEE in the germline V gene. The DNA for the CDR3 is TGTGCCAGCAGCGCTTCGGGCGGCATAGGTCATCAGCCCCAGCATTTT. This translates into CASSASGGIGHQPQHF.

The chain carries TRBV5-4 and TRBJ2-3; D remains ambiguous. The V end was cut by 4 bases, the J end by 4 bases, with 10 bases between. The CDR3 consists of 13 residues. Germline CDR1 is SGHNT and CDR2 is YYREEE (reference sequence). In DNA, the CDR3 is TGTGCCAGCAGCGCCTCGGTCCCAGATACGCAGTATTTT. Translating gives CASSASVPDTQYF.

This clone was recorded a few times. The chain joins TRBV28 to TRBJ1-2, with a tentative D call TRBD1 (6 bases). Trimming stripped 5 bases from V and 2 bases from J, with 18 bases between. Per the germline V gene, CDR1 is MDHEN and CDR2 is SYDVKM. The CDR3 length is 16 residues. CDR3 residues: CASSPRTVYQNYGYTF. DNA of the CDR3: TGTGCCAGCAGTCCGCGGACAGTTTACCAGAACTATGGCTACACCTTC.

J is TRBJ2-7 and V is TRBV5-1, with 9 bases lining up with TRBD1. This CDR3 has 15 residues. Unmatched junction bases numbered 9, after V lost 4 bases and J lost 4 bases. The germline V gene has CDR1 SGHRS and CDR2 YFSETQ. CDR3 nucleotide sequence: TGCGCCAGCAGCATCAGACAGGGGGGTACGTACGAGCAGTACTTC. Its translation is CASSIRQGGTYEQYF.

This chain's CDR3 is CASRLGQFSGNTIYF. DNA for the CDR3: TGTGCCAGCAGACTAGGACAGTTCTCTGGAAACACCATATATTTT. The chain combines TRBV28 with TRBJ1-3; perhaps TRBD1 as D (6 bases). Germline CDR1 and CDR2: MDHEN and SYDVKM. The V gene lost 6 bases and the J gene lost 0 bases, with 12 bases spanning the gap. The CDR3 is 15 amino acids.